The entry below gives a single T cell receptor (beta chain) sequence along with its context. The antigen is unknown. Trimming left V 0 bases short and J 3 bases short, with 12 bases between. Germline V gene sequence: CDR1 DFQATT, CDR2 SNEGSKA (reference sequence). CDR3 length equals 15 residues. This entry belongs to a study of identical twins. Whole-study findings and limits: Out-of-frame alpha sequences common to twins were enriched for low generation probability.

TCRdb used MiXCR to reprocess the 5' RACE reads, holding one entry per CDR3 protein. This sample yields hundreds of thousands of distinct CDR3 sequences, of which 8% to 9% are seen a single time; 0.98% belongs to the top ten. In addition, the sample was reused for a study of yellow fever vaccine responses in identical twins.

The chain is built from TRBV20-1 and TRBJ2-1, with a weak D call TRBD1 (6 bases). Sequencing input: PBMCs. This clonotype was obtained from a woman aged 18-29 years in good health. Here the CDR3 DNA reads TGCAGTGCTAGAGATCTACAGGGTTACTACAATGAGCAGTTCTTC. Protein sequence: CSARDLQGYYNEQFF.